Presented here are 21 T cell receptor beta chains from one specimen sequenced in a study of T cells in Graves' hyperthyroidism and ophthalmopathy. RNA transcripts served as the template for amplifying TCR beta CDR3 regions. HTBI primers were employed in a first-round RT-PCR of the TCR CDR3. One entry per CDR3 protein results from TCRdb running MiXCR on the multiplex PCR reads. This repertoire shows 690,000 or so distinct CDR3 sequences, approximately 18% found once; its top ten account for 15% to 20%. The sequenced material came from blood. Source of these receptors: a woman aged 45-65 years with Graves' hyperthyroidism that later progressed to Graves' ophthalmopathy.

This clonotype was observed a handful of times. J is TRBJ2-1 and V is TRBV18, with TRBD2 as a possible D gene (6 bases). The ends were cut back, 3 bases at V and 5 bases at J, with 11 bases in the middle. The CDR3 is 14 residues long. CDR1 and CDR2 from the germline V gene are KGHSH and LQKENI. Here the CDR3 DNA reads TGTGCCAGCTCACCGGGGGGAACACACAATGAGCAGTTCTTC. This translates into CASSPGGTHNEQFF.

V is TRBV3-1 and J is TRBJ1-2; D might be TRBD1 (6 bases). Trimming cost V 6 bases and J 6 bases, with 17 bases left between them. Looked up from germline, CDR1 is LGHDT and CDR2 is YNNKEL (reference sequence). CDR3 length: 14 residues. CDR3 in DNA: TGTGCCAGCAGGCGTGAGGGGGACCTGCATGGCTACACCTTC. Its protein product is CASRREGDLHGYTF. The whole variable domain, remainder taken from reference TRBV3-1 and TRBJ1-2, is DTAVSQTPKYLVTQMGNDKSIKCEQNLGHDTMYWYKQDSKKFLKIMFSYNNKELIINETVPNRFSPKSPDKAHLNLHINSLELGDSAVYFCASRREGDLHGYTFGSGTRLTVV.

The chain has TRBV18 and TRBJ2-6; TRBD1 matches 7 bases. The germline CDR1 and CDR2 sequences are KGHSH and LQKENI. The CDR3 extends over 16 amino acids. Germline trimming cut 1 base from V and 2 bases from J; bases unmatched to any gene: 2. This CDR3 is CASSPQGATGANVLTF. The CDR3, as DNA: TGTGCCAGCTCACCACAGGGGGCTACTGGGGCCAACGTCCTGACTTTC.

This clonotype was observed a few times. This chain uses TRBV12-3 or TRBV12-4 with TRBJ2-1, with a weak D call TRBD1 (6 bases). The V gene lost 1 base and the J gene lost 5 bases, with 9 bases spanning the gap. The CDR3 covers 14 residues. The CDR3: CASSLGKGDNEQFF. The CDR3 bases are TGTGCCAGCAGTTTAGGGAAGGGGGACAATGAGCAGTTCTTC.

This clonotype showed up just a few times. The V call is TRBV19, the J call TRBJ1-1, with D tentatively TRBD1 (5 bases). CDR1 and CDR2 from the germline V gene are LNHDA and SQIVND (reference sequence). V gave up 5 bases and J gave up 7 bases, with 11 bases separating them. The CDR3 has 12 residues. The CDR3 nucleotides are TGTGCCAGTAGTGAAAACAGGATTGAAGCTTTCTTT. Its protein is CASSENRIEAFF.

V and J are TRBV15 and TRBJ2-7, with D possibly matching TRBD2 (5 bases). Germline V gene data show CDR1 as LNHNV and CDR2 as YYDKDF (reference sequence). Trimming pared 0 bases from V and 5 bases from J, leaving 8 bases between. The CDR3 consists of 13 residues. CDR3 nucleotide sequence: TGTGCCACCAGCAGAGACTCCGGGGACGAGCAGTACTTC. Translation gives CATSRDSGDEQYF.

This clonotype was counted between two and nine times. The chain recombines TRBV6-1 with TRBJ1-1; 8 bases agree with TRBD1. Germline trimming cut 5 bases from V and 7 bases from J; bases unmatched to any gene: 6. This CDR3 region has 13 residues. Germline V gives CDR1 MNHNS, CDR2 SASEGT. Here the CDR3 DNA reads TGTGCCAGCAGTTTTGGACAGGGCGTTGAAGCTTTCTTT. Amino acids: CASSFGQGVEAFF.

V usage is TRBV10-3 and J usage is TRBJ2-7; TRBD1 matches 10 bases. Germline CDR1 is ENHRY and CDR2 is SYGVKD. CDR3 length: 14 amino acids. V was pared by 5 bases and J by 4 bases, with 5 bases of the junction left unmatched. DNA for the CDR3: TGTGCCATCAGTCCCGGGACAGGGGTTTACGAGCAGTACTTC. Protein sequence: CAISPGTGVYEQYF.

This clonotype was counted many times. The rearrangement links TRBV6-1 to TRBJ1-5; a weak D match, TRBD1 (5 bases). The CDR3 is 19 amino acids. The V gene's germline CDR1 is MNHNS and CDR2 SASEGT. V was pared by 0 bases and J by 0 bases, with 18 bases between. The CDR3 protein is CASSEARRQSTDSNQPQHF. CDR3 bases: TGTGCCAGCAGTGAAGCGCGTCGACAGTCGACAGATAGCAATCAGCCCCAGCATTTT.

This clonotype showed up just a few times. The J gene is TRBJ2-1, the V gene TRBV10-3, with D possibly matching TRBD2 (6 bases). CDR1 and CDR2 (germline): ENHRY, SYGVKD. The CDR3 totals 13 residues. Trimming cost V 0 bases and J 6 bases, with 6 bases left between them. The CDR3 loop is CAISESGGNEQFF. The CDR3 DNA reads as TGTGCCATCAGTGAGTCGGGAGGCAATGAGCAGTTCTTC.

This clonotype was recorded a few times. The chain combines TRBV20-1 with TRBJ1-1, with D unclear. V was trimmed by 4 bases and J by 6 bases, leaving 12 bases between them. Germline assignment: CDR1 DFQATT and CDR2 SNEGSKA (reference sequence). CDR3 length equals 12 residues. In nucleotides, the CDR3 is TGCAGTGCTATAAGGGATATCGCTGAAGCTTTCTTT. Amino acid sequence: CSAIRDIAEAFF.

The chain combines TRBV14 with TRBJ1-6; D is ambiguous. The V gene lost 5 bases and the J gene lost 7 bases, with 15 bases spanning the gap. The CDR3 covers 15 residues. CDR1 is SGHDN and CDR2 is FVKESK in the germline V gene. The CDR3 region has the DNA TGTGCCAGCAGCAGCCAACGGGTAGGAAATTCACCCCTCCACTTT. Translation: CASSSQRVGNSPLHF.

This clonotype was seen at least ten times. The genes are TRBV20-1 and TRBJ1-5; tentatively, D is TRBD1 (5 bases). The CDR3 runs 12 residues. Trimming left V 0 bases short and J 7 bases short, with 7 bases between. Germline V gives CDR1 DFQATT, CDR2 SNEGSKA (reference sequence). CDR3 coding DNA: TGCAGTGCTAGAGAGGGGGAACAGCCCCAGCATTTT. It encodes CSAREGEQPQHF.

Ten or more counts support this clonotype. The chain uses TRBV5-1 and TRBJ2-1; possibly TRBD1 or TRBD2 for D (5 bases each). The V end lost 5 bases, the J end lost 6 bases, and 15 bases lay between the germline ends. CDR1 and CDR2 from the germline V gene are SGHRS and YFSETQ. The CDR3 totals 14 residues. The CDR3 region has the DNA TGCGCCAGCAGTCGGTTAGGGGAGTTCAATGAGCAGTTCTTC. This codes for CASSRLGEFNEQFF.

This clonotype was seen at least ten times. The V gene is TRBV6-1, the J gene TRBJ2-1; D gene ambiguous. The germline V and J ends were trimmed by 0 bases and 6 bases, with 9 bases remaining between them. CDR1 is MNHNS and CDR2 is SASEGT in the germline V gene. The CDR3 loop spans 14 amino acids. Here the CDR3 reads CASSEAHGSNEQFF. The CDR3 DNA reads as TGTGCCAGCAGTGAAGCGCACGGGTCCAATGAGCAGTTCTTC.

This clonotype was picked up many times. The chain has TRBV3-1 and TRBJ2-3; 9 bases map to TRBD1. This CDR3 has 15 residues. Losses at the gene ends were 4 bases for V and 8 bases for J; bases not matched to a gene: 10. Germline CDR1 is LGHDT and CDR2 is YNNKEL (reference sequence). CDR3 region: CASSPGTGILGTQYF. For the CDR3, the DNA is TGTGCCAGCAGCCCCGGGACAGGGATTTTGGGTACGCAGTATTTT.

The J gene is TRBJ1-2, the V gene TRBV7-2, with D possibly matching TRBD1 (6 bases). This CDR3 is 15 amino acids long. V gave up 5 bases and J gave up 6 bases, with 19 bases separating them. Looked up from germline, CDR1 is SGHTA and CDR2 is FQGNSA. The CDR3 DNA is TGTGCCAGCAGCCTTAACCAACAGGGTCCCGATGGCTACACCTTC. Its translation is CASSLNQQGPDGYTF.

This clonotype was detected a few times. This sequence joins TRBV20-1 and TRBJ1-1; 8 bases map to TRBD1. Germline lookup yields CDR1 DFQATT and CDR2 SNEGSKA (reference sequence). This CDR3 region has 15 residues. The CDR3 coding sequence is TGCAGGCCACGATCCGACAGGGGATGGAACACTGAAGCTTTCTTT. This codes for CRPRSDRGWNTEAFF.

The sample holds a few counts of this clonotype. J is TRBJ2-5 and V is TRBV7-9, with 8 positions matching TRBD1. CDR3 length: 15 residues. Germline CDR1 and CDR2: SEHNR and FQNEAQ (reference sequence). Trimming cost V 1 base and J 4 bases; bases outside gene matches: 5. The CDR3 coding sequence is TGTGCCAGCAGCTTAGGTGACAGGGGTCGAGAGACCCAGTACTTC. Protein product: CASSLGDRGRETQYF.

The table lists this clonotype with many counts. The genes are TRBV5-1 and TRBJ1-2; no reliable D call. This CDR3 is built from 16 residues. CDR1 and CDR2 from the germline V gene are SGHRS and YFSETQ. V lost 0 bases to trimming and J lost 4 bases, with 16 bases between them. CDR3 DNA: TGCGCCAGCAGCTTGGATTTGCAGGCCCCTGGCTATGGCTACACCTTC. This codes for CASSLDLQAPGYGYTF.

This clonotype occurred a few times. The rearrangement uses TRBV7-8 and TRBJ1-1; weak D call: TRBD1 (5 bases). V gave up 5 bases and J gave up 5 bases, with 27 bases separating them. The CDR3 has 18 amino acids. Germline V CDR1 and CDR2: SGHVS, FQNEAQ. The DNA for the CDR3 is TGTGCCAGCAGCCAAGCCGGATCGTACGGACCGGGGGGAACTGAAGCTTTCTTT. Its translation: CASSQAGSYGPGGTEAFF.